Given below is one TCR beta chain in context. What it recognizes is unknown. This CDR3 region has 16 residues. V shed 3 bases and J shed 4 bases, with 18 bases lying between them. This specimen comes from a study of CD8 T cells in Susac syndrome. Findings of the study overall: CD4+ T cell repertoires in Susac syndrome exhibited no evidence of clonal expansion.

The authors sequenced TCR beta from blood CD8+ and CD4+ T cells. TEMRA cells were FACS-enriched, unlike CD8+ and CD4+ T cells, which were negatively isolated. Reverse transcription of roughly 0.5 to 1 ug RNA was carried out with random hexamers. Amplification of TCR beta CDR3 by immunoSEQ multiplex PCR spanned 54 Vbeta and 13 Jbeta. Each CDR3 protein gets one entry after TCRdb re-called the immunoSEQ multiplex PCR reads with MiXCR. The profile shows roughly 200,000 distinct CDR3 sequences, 85% to 95% of them singletons. The TCR was taken from a human donor with Susac syndrome. Sequencing input: CD4+ T cells from PBMCs. This chain links TRBV12-3 or TRBV12-4 with TRBJ1-2; no reliable D call. Here the CDR3 reads CASSLSPPDRAYGYTF. Here the CDR3 DNA reads TGTGCCAGCAGTTTGAGCCCCCCGGACCGAGCCTATGGCTACACCTTC.